This TCR beta chain emerged from a study of blood T cell repertoires in COVID-19. Study-wide context: PBMCs, B-cell-depleted T cells, or T cells were the source of the cDNA or gDNA that made up the material.

Sequenced by immunoSEQ multiplex PCR; TCRdb stores in-frame clones only, minus some. The data hold tens of thousands of clones, with about nine tenths observed a single time. The sequence derives from a human donor in a cohort sampled during active COVID-19. Sequencing was performed on peripheral blood.

The CDR3 DNA reads TGTGCCAGTAGTGACAGGGGTTACAATCAGCCCCAGCATTTT. It specifies CASSDRGYNQPQHF. The rearrangement joins TRBV19 to TRBJ1-5; 8 bases line up with TRBD1. CDR1 and CDR2 from the germline V gene are LNHDA and SQIVND (reference sequence). V was clipped by 5 bases and J by 3 bases; unmatched bases: 3. The CDR3 runs to 14 residues. The full variable domain, with the rest looked up from reference TRBV19 and TRBJ1-5, is DGGITQSPKYLFRKEGQNVTLSCEQNLNHDAMYWYRQDPGQGLRLIYYSQIVNDFQKGDIAEGYSVSREKKESFPLTVTSAQKNPTAFYLCASSDRGYNQPQHFGDGTRLSIL.